This T cell receptor beta chain originates from a study of T cells in Graves' hyperthyroidism and ophthalmopathy (dated by TCRdb to about 2019). About the study as a whole: Peripheral blood was collected at initial diagnosis, before any treatment. A discovery cohort of about a hundred patients, about 40 with Graves' ophthalmopathy and roughly 59 with stable Graves' hyperthyroidism, was used to find distinguishing TCR V-J signatures. An independent validation cohort of around 19 hyperthyroidism patients and 17 patients who later progressed to ophthalmopathy tested prospective prediction of ophthalmopathy. The roughly 94 discovery patients were randomly divided into training and test sets at a 7:3 ratio. In addition, the study compared T-cell repertoires in thyroid tissue and in blood from about 6 Graves' hyperthyroidism patients. Once sampling was done, hyperthyroidism patients were given methimazole at a starting dose of 30 mg daily, whereas ophthalmopathy patients were given high-dose intravenous methylprednisolone. The paper describes TCR Vbeta CDR3 sequencing of 140 or so peripheral blood samples, made up of under 50 ophthalmopathy patients, around 78 hyperthyroidism patients and roughly 17 progressor patients. Broader findings and caveats from the paper: Sample size was not statistically predetermined, and blinding of investigators to group allocation was not performed. In validation, the model predicted progression to ophthalmopathy with approximately 70% sensitivity and less than 80% specificity, a median of approximately 6.5 months before onset. Most expanded thyroid clonotypes (frequency above 0.001) were also detected in blood, suggesting blood repertoires may reflect thyroid immune responses. A 13 V-J signature model separated ophthalmopathy from stable hyperthyroidism, with approximately 87% sensitivity and about 81% specificity in cross-validation and 80%/75% in testing.

In the ophthalmopathy patients, disease was moderately to severely active, with a Clinical Activity Score of 3 or more, a NOSPECS grade of 4 or more, and a duration of less than 3 months. The study excluded patients with uncontrolled infections, other autoimmune diseases, pregnancy or lactation. Clinical symptoms, serum thyroxine and TRAb, thyroid ultrasound, and orbital computed tomography formed the basis for the diagnoses. PBMCs were separated from over 9 ml of fresh peripheral blood using Ficoll-Paque density gradient centrifugation. Trizol reagent was used to extract total RNA, and RNA quality was then checked on an Agilent 2100 Bioanalyzer. CDR1 MDHEN and CDR2 SYDVKM were looked up in the germline V gene. Trimming removed 3 bases from V and 3 bases from J; the gene matches leave 5 bases unexplained. The CDR3 runs 16 amino acids, cysteine and phenylalanine included. Left in the record is the CDR3 DNA by itself, 48 bases read in frame from the first base.

This clonotype was seen many times. No cognate antigen has been identified for it. The input lacks base qualities; no much larger clone sits a single base away. Amplification of TCR beta CDR3 regions was carried out from RNA transcripts. The TCR CDR3 was subjected to a first round of RT-PCR using the HTBI primer set and the Qiagen OneStep RT-PCR kit. Libraries were constructed in a second round of multiplex PCR, after which size selection and purification were carried out. The libraries were sequenced on an Illumina HiSeq2000 using paired-end 100 bp reads. For the original study's pipeline: Raw data were processed with SOAPnuke, discarding reads with adapters, uncalled bases, mean Phred below 15, or no exact constant-primer or identifier match. COPE v1.2.5 was used to merge the high-quality paired reads, and each unique nucleotide sequence was defined as a clonotype. MiTCR v1.1 was used to align the clonotypes against IMGT TRBV, TRBD and TRBJ reference segments. The analysis included only V-J combinations with a frequency above 0.0001, which together covered about 99% of the repertoires. A TCS score was defined as the ratio of F50 (clonal expansion) to E x V (chaos), with BLOSUM62-based TCRdist applied between CDR3 peptides within each V-J. Welch's t-statistics and random forest reduced several hundred V-J features to around 14, which were used in a naive Bayes classifier (R e1071). In TCRdb, the public reads were trimmed at Q25 with fastp and aligned with MiXCR, with productive beta chains retained. One record per CDR3 amino acid sequence lists the most common genes and DNA. It is TCRdb's table, rather than the study itself, that gives the V and J calls and clone size. This sample has fewer than 450,000 distinct CDR3 sequences in its table, and approximately 18% of those were observed once. Of the sample, 35% to 45% falls within the top ten clones.

The specimen sequenced was blood. The clonotype was recovered from a man between 18 and 35 years old with Graves' ophthalmopathy. This chain joins TRBV28 to TRBJ1-5; 10 nucleotides in the junction match TRBD1. For the CDR3, the sequence is CASSFRDRGINQPQHF. The DNA sequence is TGTGCCAGCAGTTTCCGGGACAGGGGCATCAATCAGCCCCAGCATTTT. Reference TRBV28 and TRBJ1-5 proteins supply the regions before and after the CDR3; the full variable domain is: DVKVTQSSRYLVKRTGEKVFLECVQDMDHENMFWYRQDPGLGLRLIYFSYDVKMKEKGDIPEGYSVSREKKERFSLILESASTNQTSMYLCASSFRDRGINQPQHFGDGTRLSIL.